This TCR beta chain was retrieved from a study of blood T cell repertoires in COVID-19. The study drew participants aged about 18 to 95 years from under 30 US areas. Germline V CDR1 and CDR2: SEHNR, FQNEAQ (reference sequence). Unmatched junction bases numbered 10, after V lost 7 bases and J lost 3 bases. The CDR3 covers 17 residues. The assay was immunoSEQ multiplex PCR, and TCRdb's table has in-frame clones only and misses some. The sample includes about 270,000 clones, roughly nine tenths seen only once; the top ten take less than 3%. Sequencing used PBMCs or T cells enriched from blood (not recorded which). This chain links TRBV7-9 with TRBJ2-2; TRBD2 agrees at 11 bases. The source of this sequence is a woman between 45 and 65 years old who had recovered from COVID-19. The CDR3 nucleotides read TGTGCCAGCACCCCGAAGCTAGCGGGAGGAGACACCGGGGAGCTGTTTTTT. Its protein product is CASTPKLAGGDTGELFF.